These 17 T cell receptor beta chains were sequenced from one sample in a study of blood T cell repertoires in COVID-19. TCRdb keeps only in-frame clones here, not all; method: immunoSEQ multiplex PCR. The sample yields tens of thousands of clones, roughly 80% seen once. The sequencing input was peripheral blood. The receptors were gathered from a man aged 65 to 79 with COVID-19, enrolled during active disease.

The chain recombines TRBV28 with TRBJ1-2; the D gene is possibly TRBD1 (6 bases). The CDR3 totals 13 residues. With 3 bases removed from V and 7 bases from J, the gap between germline ends came to 12 bases. Germline assignment: CDR1 MDHEN and CDR2 SYDVKM. The CDR3 DNA sequence: TGTGCCAGCAGTTTGGGGGGGGCGTTTGGCTACACCTTC. This gives the protein CASSLGGAFGYTF.

This clone was observed a single time. This chain connects TRBV18 to TRBJ1-2; maybe TRBD1 (5 bases). V was pared by 3 bases and J by 8 bases, with 13 bases between. The germline V gene encodes CDR1 KGHSH and CDR2 LQKENI. This CDR3 is built from 13 residues. The CDR3 DNA reads as TGTGCCAGCTCACCGGTGGCAGGGCGAGGCTACACCTTC. It codes for CASSPVAGRGYTF.

This chain joins TRBV14 and TRBJ2-1; D remains unclear. The ends were cut back, 4 bases at V and 7 bases at J, with 5 bases in the middle. CDR3 length: 11 residues. Germline lookup yields CDR1 SGHDN and CDR2 FVKESK. CDR3 in DNA: TGTGCCAGCAGCCTACTTAATGAGCAGTTCTTC. The encoded protein is CASSLLNEQFF.

The V gene is TRBV11-2, the J gene TRBJ2-3, with D hard to call. CDR1 SGHAT and CDR2 FQNNGV come from the germline V gene. This CDR3 is built from 13 residues. V lost 0 bases, J lost 2 bases, and 3 bases lay in between. The CDR3 nucleotides read TGTGCCAGCAGCTTAGATCTCACAGATACGCAGTATTTT. This sequence encodes CASSLDLTDTQYF.

The chain links TRBV6-2 or TRBV6-3 to TRBJ2-5; 8 nucleotides align to TRBD2. Germline values: CDR1 MNHEY, CDR2 SVGEGT. This CDR3 comprises 14 residues. J gave up 0 bases and V 6 bases, and 3 bases lay outside the gene matches. The chain's CDR3 is CASSLSGNQETQYF. CDR3 nucleotides: TGTGCCAGCAGCCTTAGCGGGAACCAAGAGACCCAGTACTTC.

This clone was seen once. The chain is built from TRBV5-1 and TRBJ2-7; D might be TRBD2 (5 bases). Trimming pared 7 bases from V and 3 bases from J, leaving 11 bases between. The CDR3 has 12 residues. In germline, CDR1 is SGHRS, CDR2 YFSETQ. In DNA form, the CDR3 reads TGCGCCAGCGGGGAGACTCTCTACGAGCAGTACTTC. This gives the protein CASGETLYEQYF.

The chain recombines TRBV28 with TRBJ1-3; D is unresolved. V lost 3 bases and J 0 bases, leaving 12 bases between the germline ends. CDR3 length: 16 residues. The germline V gene encodes CDR1 MDHEN and CDR2 SYDVKM. In DNA, the CDR3 is TGTGCCAGCAGTTTTTGGCAGTCAAGCTCTGGAAACACCATATATTTT. Translated: CASSFWQSSSGNTIYF.

The CDR3 nucleotides read TGTGCCAGCAGCGTTGGAGGTGGGGAGCTGTTTTTT. Translating gives CASSVGGGELFF. The chain links TRBV9 to TRBJ2-2; perhaps TRBD2 as D (5 bases). The CDR3 extends over 12 amino acids. Germline V gene data show CDR1 as SGDLS and CDR2 as YYNGEE. The V and J ends lost 2 bases and 8 bases respectively, with 7 bases between them. The whole variable domain, filled in from reference TRBV9 and TRBJ2-2, reads DSGVTQTPKHLITATGQRVTLRCSPRSGDLSVYWYQQSLDQGLQFLIQYYNGEERAKGNILERFSAQQFPDLHSELNLSSLELGDSALYFCASSVGGGELFFGEGSRLTVL.

In its sample, this clone was seen once. The gene calls are TRBV4-1 and TRBJ2-4; 7 bases are shared with TRBD2. V shed 0 bases, J shed 0 bases, and the junction held 11 bases outside the gene matches. CDR3 length: 19 residues. Germline values: CDR1 MGHRA, CDR2 YSYEKL. CDR3 region: CASSQDLFDGGIAKNIQYF. The CDR3 coding sequence is TGCGCCAGCAGCCAAGATCTATTTGACGGGGGGATAGCCAAAAACATTCAGTACTTC.

The rearrangement links TRBV9 to TRBJ2-3; D is perhaps TRBD2 (6 bases). The germline gives CDR1 SGDLS, CDR2 YYNGEE. The CDR3 consists of 15 residues. V was trimmed by 4 bases and J by 6 bases, leaving 18 bases between them. CDR3 nucleotides: TGTGCCAGCAGCCCCCTGGGACTCCTAACCGATACGCAGTATTTT. Protein sequence: CASSPLGLLTDTQYF.

This clone appeared a single time. The chain recombines TRBV7-9 with TRBJ1-1; no clear D gene. Germline V gene lookup returns CDR1 SEHNR and CDR2 FQNEAQ (reference sequence). The CDR3 runs 12 residues. Trimming shortened V by 5 bases and J by 2 bases, and 6 bases separated the two germline ends. CDR3 residues: CASSPLNTEAFF. For the CDR3, the DNA is TGTGCCAGCAGCCCCCTAAACACTGAAGCTTTCTTT.

Written as DNA, the CDR3 is TGTGCCAGCAGTCAAGGGGCCGGAAACTATGGCTACACCTTC. It encodes CASSQGAGNYGYTF. The chain combines TRBV28 with TRBJ1-2, with D tentatively TRBD1 (5 bases). The CDR3 is 14 residues long. The V gene's germline CDR1 is MDHEN and CDR2 SYDVKM. Between the trimmed V and J ends, which lost 5 bases and 2 bases, there was a span of 12 bases.

The CDR3 region has the DNA TGTGCCAGCTCACCAAGACTAGCGGGAGGGGCCGGGGAGCTGTTTTTT. Protein product: CASSPRLAGGAGELFF. The chain uses TRBV18 and TRBJ2-2; 14 nucleotides line up with TRBD2. The ends lost 2 bases at V and 6 bases at J; junction bases unmatched: 2. The CDR3 loop spans 16 amino acids. The germline V gene has CDR1 KGHSH and CDR2 LQKENI. Full variable domain (outside the CDR3, taken from reference TRBV18 and TRBJ2-2): NAGVMQNPRHLVRRRGQEARLRCSPMKGHSHVYWYRQLPEEGLKFMVYLQKENIIDESGMPKERFSAEFPKEGPSILRIQQVVRGDSAAYFCASSPRLAGGAGELFFGEGSRLTVL.

V and J are TRBV18 and TRBJ2-1, with 10 bases aligning to TRBD2. The CDR3 loop spans 18 amino acids. V dropped 3 bases and J dropped 1; count of bases not matched to a gene: 9. CDR1 is KGHSH, CDR2 LQKENI, per germline. The CDR3, as DNA: TGTGCCAGCTCACCGGTAATTGCTAGCGGGAGATCCTACAATGAGCAGTTCTTC. It yields the protein CASSPVIASGRSYNEQFF.

The CDR3 sequence: CASRTRWAPGYTF. For the CDR3, the DNA is TGTGCCAGCAGAACTCGGTGGGCCCCTGGCTACACCTTC. The chain uses TRBV5-8 and TRBJ1-2; D is ambiguous. Per germline, CDR1 SGHTS and CDR2 YDEGEE. Trimming cost V 5 bases and J 7 bases, with 15 bases left between them. The CDR3 covers 13 residues.

The rearrangement joins TRBV7-5 to TRBJ1-5. TRBV7-5 is tagged as a pseudogene. The CDR3 loop spans 12 amino acids. The CDR3, as DNA: TGTGCCAGAAGCGCGAGCAATCAGCCCCAGCATTTT. It specifies CARSASNQPQHF.

The genes are TRBV11-1 and TRBJ2-5; the D gene is possibly TRBD2 (6 bases). There are 14 residues in the CDR3. V dropped 0 bases and J dropped 3 bases, with 8 bases sitting between them. The germline CDR1 and CDR2 sequences are SGHAT and FQDESV (reference sequence). For the CDR3, the DNA is TGTGCCAGCAGCTTAGCGGGACTTAAAGAGACCCAGTACTTC. The encoded protein is CASSLAGLKETQYF.